These T cell receptor beta chains were read from a single sample in a study of cytomegalovirus exposure and HLA in healthy donors. Libraries were prepared by immunoSEQ multiplex PCR; TCRdb keeps only in-frame clonotypes and omits some of them. The sample records about 120,000 clones, 70% to 80% being singletons. Sequenced: PBMCs. These receptors were obtained from a female donor in good health and CMV-seronegative. The CDR3 runs from the conserved cysteine through the conserved F or W. Each record gives: J gene, D gene, V gene, clone size, CDR3 protein, CDR3 DNA. D genes are given only for firm matches. Some rows have no size entry. The others give once, few or many, or a class for an expanded clone.

J gene: TRBJ2-5
D gene: .
V gene: TRBV7-2
clone size: .
CDR3 protein: CASSARGRETQYF
CDR3 DNA: TGTGCCAGCAGCGCCAGGGGTCGCGAGACCCAGTACTTC

J gene: TRBJ1-2
D gene: .
V gene: TRBV18
clone size: .
CDR3 protein: CASSSDRTNYGYTF
CDR3 DNA: TGTGCCAGCTCTTCCGACAGAACCAACTATGGCTACACCTTC

J gene: TRBJ1-4
D gene: TRBD1
V gene: TRBV2
clone size: .
CDR3 protein: CASSEQAGGNEKLFF
CDR3 DNA: TGTGCCAGCAGTGAACAGGCAGGGGGAAATGAAAAACTGTTTTTT

J gene: TRBJ1-2
D gene: TRBD1
V gene: TRBV19
clone size: .
CDR3 protein: CASTKDRKNYGYTF
CDR3 DNA: TGTGCCAGTACTAAGGACAGGAAAAATTATGGCTACACCTTC

J gene: TRBJ2-7
D gene: .
V gene: TRBV29-1
clone size: .
CDR3 protein: CSVVRGSDEQYF
CDR3 DNA: TGCAGCGTTGTTAGGGGGTCGGACGAGCAGTACTTC

J gene: TRBJ2-5
D gene: .
V gene: TRBV7-6
clone size: .
CDR3 protein: CASIEGLRRGQETQYF
CDR3 DNA: TGTGCCAGCATCGAAGGGCTTAGGAGGGGACAAGAGACCCAGTACTTC

J gene: TRBJ1-1
D gene: TRBD1
V gene: TRBV27
clone size: few
CDR3 protein: CASSLGRGRYTEAFF
CDR3 DNA: TGTGCCAGCAGTTTAGGTAGGGGGCGGTACACTGAAGCTTTCTTT

J gene: TRBJ1-2
D gene: .
V gene: TRBV7-2
clone size: .
CDR3 protein: CASSPVLRQVANYGYTF
CDR3 DNA: TGTGCCAGCAGCCCGGTCCTGAGACAGGTAGCTAACTATGGCTACACCTTC

J gene: TRBJ2-1
D gene: .
V gene: TRBV11-2
clone size: .
CDR3 protein: CASSLVAGAPVNEQFF
CDR3 DNA: TGTGCCAGCAGCTTGGTAGCAGGGGCCCCCGTCAATGAGCAGTTCTTC

J gene: TRBJ2-3
D gene: TRBD1
V gene: TRBV11-1
clone size: .
CDR3 protein: CASSSRQGITDTQYF
CDR3 DNA: TGTGCCAGCAGCTCCCGACAGGGAATCACAGATACGCAGTATTTT

J gene: TRBJ2-7
D gene: .
V gene: TRBV11-2
clone size: .
CDR3 protein: CASSLDGVLGYEQYF
CDR3 DNA: TGTGCCAGCAGCTTAGATGGAGTCCTCGGCTACGAGCAGTACTTC

J gene: TRBJ1-3
D gene: TRBD1
V gene: TRBV18
clone size: once
CDR3 protein: CASSPLGTESGNTIYF
CDR3 DNA: TGTGCCAGCTCACCACTAGGGACAGAGTCTGGAAACACCATATATTTT

J gene: TRBJ1-5
D gene: TRBD1
V gene: TRBV19
clone size: .
CDR3 protein: CASSIQGGLPQHF
CDR3 DNA: TGTGCCAGTAGTATCCAGGGGGGCCTGCCCCAGCATTTT

J gene: TRBJ2-5
D gene: .
V gene: TRBV21-1
clone size: .
CDR3 protein: CASSKGAGRREETQYF
CDR3 DNA: TGTGCCAGCAGCAAGGGGGCAGGCCGCAGGGAAGAGACCCAGTACTTC

J gene: TRBJ2-5
D gene: .
V gene: TRBV6-1
clone size: few
CDR3 protein: CASRARETQYF
CDR3 DNA: TGTGCCAGCAGGGCTAGGGAGACCCAGTACTTC